The 3 T cell receptor beta chains reported below all come from one sample, sequenced in a study of T cell responses to AZD1222 COVID-19 vaccine. TCRdb's table, derived via immunoSEQ multiplex PCR, lists solely in-frame clones and lacks some. There are 95,000 to 150,000 clones in the sample; 85% occur only once, and about 4.3% lies in the top ten. The material sequenced was peripheral blood, taken 28 days after the second AZD1222 dose. Source of these receptors: an adult who received the AZD1222 COVID-19 vaccine.

V usage is TRBV28 and J usage is TRBJ1-1, with a weak D call TRBD1 (6 bases). CDR1 and CDR2 (germline): MDHEN, SYDVKM. V gave up 2 bases and J gave up 4 bases, with 11 bases separating them. CDR3 size: 14 residues. CDR3 sequence (DNA): TGTGCCAGCAGTTTAACGACAGGAGGCACTGAAGCTTTCTTT. Encoded protein: CASSLTTGGTEAFF.

The count of this clone is one. The chain employs TRBV6-5 and TRBJ1-6, with a possible D match to TRBD1 (6 bases). CDR1 is MNHEY and CDR2 is SVGAGI in the germline V gene. CDR3 length equals 14 residues. V lost 0 bases and J 7 bases, leaving 7 bases between the germline ends. The CDR3 sequence: CASSYSRGNSPLHF. The DNA of the CDR3 is TGTGCCAGCAGTTACTCGAGGGGGAATTCACCCCTCCACTTT.

The CDR3 DNA sequence: TGCGCCAGCAGCTTGGCGGGGACTCGGGGTGAAAAACTGTTTTTT. Protein product: CASSLAGTRGEKLFF. The chain recombines TRBV5-1 with TRBJ1-4; perhaps TRBD1 as D (5 bases). The CDR3 totals 15 residues. Germline assignment: CDR1 SGHRS and CDR2 YFSETQ. V was pared by 0 bases and J by 7 bases, with 13 bases between.